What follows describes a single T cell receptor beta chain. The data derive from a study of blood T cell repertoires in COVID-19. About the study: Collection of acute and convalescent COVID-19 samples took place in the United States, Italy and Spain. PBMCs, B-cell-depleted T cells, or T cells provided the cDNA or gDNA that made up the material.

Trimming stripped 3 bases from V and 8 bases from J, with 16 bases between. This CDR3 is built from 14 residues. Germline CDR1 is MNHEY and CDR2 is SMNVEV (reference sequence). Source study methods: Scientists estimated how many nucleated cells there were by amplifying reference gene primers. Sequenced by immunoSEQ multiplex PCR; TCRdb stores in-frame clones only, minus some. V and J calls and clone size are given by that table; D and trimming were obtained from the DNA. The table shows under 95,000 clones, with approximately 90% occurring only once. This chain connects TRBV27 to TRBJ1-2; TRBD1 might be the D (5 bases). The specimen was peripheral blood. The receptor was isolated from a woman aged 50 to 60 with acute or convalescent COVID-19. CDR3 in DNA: TGTGCCAGCAGTTTGCGGGGCGCGGTGGGGGGCTACACCTTC. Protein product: CASSLRGAVGGYTF.